The 4 T cell receptor beta chains in this list originate from one sample, sequenced in a study of CD8 T cells in Susac syndrome. RNA was extracted with the RNeasy kit, and a quantity of about 0.45 to 1 ug was reverse transcribed using random hexamers. TCRdb analysed the immunoSEQ multiplex PCR reads with MiXCR anew, one entry per CDR3 protein. The sample consists of 200,000 to 250,000 distinct CDR3 sequences, roughly 95% of them appearing once. The sequencing input was CD4+ T cells from PBMCs. The receptors originated from a human donor with multiple sclerosis.

This chain links TRBV27 with TRBJ2-7; possibly TRBD2 for D (5 bases). Looked up from germline, CDR1 is MNHEY and CDR2 is SMNVEV (reference sequence). V lost 3 bases to trimming and J lost 7 bases, with 13 bases between them. CDR3 length equals 13 residues. CDR3 coding DNA: TGTGCCAGCAGTTTCTACTTAGGCGGGGAGCAGTACGTC. Translating gives CASSFYLGGEQYV.

The CDR3 protein is CATSRDRAGREQYF. The CDR3 bases are TGTGCCACCAGCAGAGATCGGGCCGGGAGAGAGCAGTACTTC. The chain recombines TRBV15 with TRBJ2-7; D might be TRBD2 (6 bases). CDR1 and CDR2 (germline): LNHNV, YYDKDF (reference sequence). Trimming pared 0 bases from V and 7 bases from J, leaving 13 bases between. CDR3 length: 14 amino acids.

DNA of the CDR3: TGCGCCAGCAGAGAGGATTACGAGCAGTACGTC. This encodes CASREDYEQYV. The rearrangement joins TRBV5-1 to TRBJ2-7; no reliable D call. This CDR3 contains 11 residues. Trimming stripped 5 bases from V and 4 bases from J, with 7 bases between. CDR1 and CDR2 (germline): SGHRS, YFSETQ.

A single count supports this clonotype. The V gene is TRBV19, the J gene TRBJ1-1; TRBD1 agrees at 8 bases. With V trimmed by 6 bases and J by 5 bases, 5 bases remained unmatched. Germline V gene data show CDR1 as LNHDA and CDR2 as SQIVND (reference sequence). This CDR3 is built from 13 residues. The CDR3 spells CASSGQGRTEAFF. CDR3 nucleotides: TGTGCCAGTAGCGGACAGGGACGGACTGAAGCTTTCTTT. The full variable domain, in which reference TRBV19 and TRBJ1-1 provide the parts outside the CDR3, is DGGITQSPKYLFRKEGQNVTLSCEQNLNHDAMYWYRQDPGQGLRLIYYSQIVNDFQKGDIAEGYSVSREKKESFPLTVTSAQKNPTAFYLCASSGQGRTEAFFGQGTRLTVV.